A single sample gave rise to the 29 T cell receptor beta chains below, sequenced in a study of T-cell reconstitution after alpha-beta-depleted transplantation in children (dated by TCRdb to between 2015 and 2016). The treatment or condition label on this specimen signifies: allogeneic hematopoietic cell transplantation with graft depleted of TCRalphabeta T cells and CD19 B cells. The library was built by means of PCR. Sequencer: Illumina HiSeq 2500. TCR libraries were prepared with molecular barcoding, using unique molecular identifiers to normalize TCRbeta repertoire quantification. Using fastp at Q25 and MiXCR, TCRdb reprocessed the public reads and kept productive beta chains. Every distinct CDR3 protein forms one entry, paired with its most common genes and DNA. The sample data list 600,000 or so distinct CDR3 sequences, and roughly 23% of these were observed just once. The leading ten clones occupy 13% to 15% of the sample.

This material consisted of PBMCs, mostly from graft donor cells, taken 360 days after TCRalphabeta/CD19-depleted stem cell transplant. These TCRs come from a boy in the first two years of life who had a stem cell transplant for acute myeloid leukemia, so the T cells may come from the graft donor.

This clonotype was seen many times. The J gene is TRBJ1-6, the V gene TRBV3-1; D gene uncertain. This CDR3 contains 12 residues. Germline values: CDR1 LGHDT, CDR2 YNNKEL (reference sequence). With 1 base removed from V and 8 bases from J, the gap between germline ends came to 3 bases. The CDR3 region has the DNA TGTGCCAGCAGCCAAGGGTATTCACCCCTCCACTTT. This codes for CASSQGYSPLHF.

This clonotype has a count of ten or more. This sequence joins TRBV3-1 and TRBJ1-6; D ambiguous. Germline assignment: CDR1 LGHDT and CDR2 YNNKEL (reference sequence). Trimming took 4 bases from V and 10 from J, leaving 11 bases between them. This CDR3 region has 13 residues. CDR3 in DNA: TGTGCCAGCAGCCCTGGAGGGAACTCACCCCTCCACTTT. Residues: CASSPGGNSPLHF. The full variable domain, rest sourced from reference TRBV3-1 and TRBJ1-6, is DTAVSQTPKYLVTQMGNDKSIKCEQNLGHDTMYWYKQDSKKFLKIMFSYNNKELIINETVPNRFSPKSPDKAHLNLHINSLELGDSAVYFCASSPGGNSPLHFGNGTRLTVT.

V usage is TRBV6-1 and J usage is TRBJ2-7; the match to TRBD1 covers 8 bases. V trimming: 6 bases; J trimming: 1 base; junction bases outside the gene matches: 8. CDR1 is MNHNS, CDR2 SASEGT, per germline. There are 15 residues in the CDR3. The CDR3 spells CASSAGTGFSYEQYV. CDR3 nucleotides: TGTGCCAGCAGCGCCGGGACAGGCTTTTCCTACGAGCAGTACGTC.

This clonotype was counted at least ten times. V is TRBV7-9 and J is TRBJ1-4; no reliable D call. This CDR3 comprises 14 residues. Trimming shortened V by 5 bases and J by 5 bases, and 12 bases separated the two germline ends. Germline assignment: CDR1 SEHNR and CDR2 FQNEAQ (reference sequence). CDR3 loop: CASSPSAKNEKLFF. DNA for the CDR3: TGTGCCAGCAGCCCCTCGGCTAAGAATGAAAAACTGTTTTTT.

This clonotype has just a few counts. This chain connects TRBV9 to TRBJ1-2, with a tentative D call TRBD1 (5 bases). Germline V gene lookup returns CDR1 SGDLS and CDR2 YYNGEE. The CDR3 is 16 residues long. V lost 0 bases and J lost 6, with 18 bases in between. CDR3 in amino acids: CASSVAQGEDLDGYTF. For the CDR3, the DNA is TGTGCCAGCAGCGTAGCCCAGGGTGAAGATTTAGATGGCTACACCTTC.

This clonotype was observed many times. The chain joins TRBV6-5 to TRBJ1-1; the match to TRBD1 covers 8 bases. CDR3 length: 17 amino acids. J lost 3 bases, V lost 2 bases, and 11 bases had no gene match. The germline CDR1 and CDR2 sequences are MNHEY and SVGAGI. CDR3 protein: CASSYADFADRDTEAFF. CDR3 bases: TGTGCCAGCAGTTACGCCGACTTTGCGGACAGGGACACTGAAGCTTTCTTT.

The table lists this clonotype with a few counts. Germline and junction disagree at one end, which may indicate a read error. V usage is TRBV20-1 and J usage is TRBJ2-1; no clear D gene. This CDR3 has 17 residues. CDR1 and CDR2 from the germline V gene are DFQATT and SNEGSKA (reference sequence). The CDR3 is CCARDPRGAFAYNEQFF. CDR3 DNA sequence: TGCTGTGCTAGAGACCCTCGCGGAGCGTTTGCCTACAATGAGCAGTTCTTC.

This chain connects TRBV10-3 to TRBJ1-2; perhaps TRBD1 as D (5 bases). This CDR3 comprises 13 residues. CDR1 is ENHRY, CDR2 SYGVKD, per germline. Trimming removed 8 bases from V and 0 bases from J, with 10 bases in between. The CDR3 DNA is TGTGCCATCGGTCAGGGCCCTAACTATGGCTACACCTTC. This codes for CAIGQGPNYGYTF.

There are a few counts of this clonotype. The chain recombines TRBV15 with TRBJ1-6; 9 positions match TRBD1. From germline, CDR1 is LNHNV and CDR2 YYDKDF (reference sequence). The ends lost 2 bases at V and 7 bases at J; junction bases unmatched: 6. This CDR3 has 16 amino acids. CDR3 coding DNA: TGTGCCACCAGCAGATCACGGGACAGGGACAATTCACCCCTCCACTTT. Protein sequence: CATSRSRDRDNSPLHF.

The chain combines TRBV7-9 with TRBJ2-4; D remains unclear. V was trimmed by 2 bases and J by 5 bases, leaving 4 bases between them. The CDR3 has 12 amino acids. Per the germline V gene, CDR1 is SEHNR and CDR2 is FQNEAQ (reference sequence). DNA for the CDR3: TGTGCCAGCAGCTTATCCGAAAACATTCAGTACTTC. Protein: CASSLSENIQYF. The full variable domain, in which reference TRBV7-9 and TRBJ2-4 provide the parts outside the CDR3, is DTGVSQNPRHKITKRGQNVTFRCDPISEHNRLYWYRQTLGQGPEFLTYFQNEAQLEKSRLLSDRFSAERPKGSFSTLEIQRTEQGDSAMYLCASSLSENIQYFGAGTRLSVL.

This clonotype was recorded a few times. The gene calls are TRBV28 and TRBJ2-1, with TRBD1 matching 9 bases. Germline CDR1 MDHEN, CDR2 SYDVKM. The J segment lost 6 bases and the V segment lost 6 bases, leaving 9 bases of the junction unmatched. There are 15 residues in the CDR3. CDR3 nucleotide sequence: TGTGCCAGCAGAACGGGACAGGGAAGGGCCAATGAGCAGTTCTTC. Translated, it gives CASRTGQGRANEQFF.

This chain connects TRBV15 to TRBJ2-5; 9 nucleotides agree with TRBD2. The CDR3 is made up of 17 amino acids. CDR1 and CDR2 (germline): LNHNV, YYDKDF (reference sequence). Trimming cost V 1 base and J 1 base; bases outside gene matches: 7. Here the CDR3 reads CATSRGPLAGFQETQYF. CDR3 DNA: TGTGCCACCAGCAGAGGCCCCCTAGCGGGGTTCCAAGAGACCCAGTACTTC.

This clonotype showed up just a few times. This chain connects TRBV27 to TRBJ2-1; 7 nucleotides align to TRBD2. Germline V lookup: CDR1 MNHEY, CDR2 SMNVEV (reference sequence). The CDR3 extends over 14 amino acids. V was pared by 2 bases and J by 6 bases, with 4 bases of the junction left unmatched. CDR3 sequence (DNA): TGTGCCAGCAGTTTAATATCGGGGGGCAATGAGCAGTTCTTC. Protein: CASSLISGGNEQFF.

There are many counts of this clonotype. In DNA form, the CDR3 reads TGCAGCGTTCTGGGGGTTTCCTACAATGAGCAGTTCTTC. This codes for CSVLGVSYNEQFF. The chain has TRBV29-1 and TRBJ2-1; D possibly matches TRBD1 or TRBD2 (5 bases each). Germline CDR1 and CDR2: SQVTM and ANQGSEA. This CDR3 has 13 amino acids. V lost 5 bases and J 1 base, leaving 9 bases between the germline ends.

V and J are TRBV20-1 and TRBJ2-5, with a weak D call TRBD1 (5 bases). Per the germline V gene, CDR1 is DFQATT and CDR2 is SNEGSKA (reference sequence). Trimming removed 1 base at V and 5 bases at J, with 11 bases between. The CDR3 totals 13 residues. The chain's CDR3 is CSARVRGKETQYF. The CDR3 nucleotides are TGCAGTGCTAGAGTTAGGGGCAAGGAGACCCAGTACTTC.

There are many counts of this clonotype. The genes are TRBV13 and TRBJ2-3; the D gene is possibly TRBD1 (6 bases). V lost 2 bases to trimming and J lost 2 bases, with 11 bases between them. The V gene's germline CDR1 is PRHDT and CDR2 FYEKMQ (reference sequence). The CDR3 length is 15 residues. The CDR3 is CASSLMTGNTDTQYF. The CDR3 DNA reads as TGTGCCAGCAGCTTAATGACAGGAAACACAGATACGCAGTATTTT.

This clonotype was counted at least ten times. The chain combines TRBV5-1 with TRBJ1-1, with 7 bases identical to TRBD1. The trim removed 0 bases at V and 5 bases at J, leaving 4 bases unmatched. Germline CDR1 reads SGHRS; CDR2 reads YFSETQ. The CDR3 is made up of 14 amino acids. CDR3 region: CASSLGQGRTEAFF. The CDR3 DNA is TGCGCCAGCAGCTTGGGACAGGGCCGGACTGAAGCTTTCTTT. Variable domain in full (rest from reference TRBV5-1 and TRBJ1-1): KAGVTQTPRYLIKTRGQQVTLSCSPISGHRSVSWYQQTPGQGLQFLFEYFSETQRNKGNFPGRFSGRQFSNSRSEMNVSTLELGDSALYLCASSLGQGRTEAFFGQGTRLTVV.

This clonotype has a count of ten or more. This chain joins TRBV6-5 and TRBJ2-3; 9 bases agree with TRBD2. The CDR3 is made up of 16 amino acids. Losses at the gene ends were 5 bases for V and 3 bases for J; bases not matched to a gene: 9. From germline, CDR1 is MNHEY and CDR2 SVGAGI. The chain's CDR3 is CASSHNLAGWTDTQYF. Written as DNA, the CDR3 is TGTGCCAGCAGTCACAATCTAGCGGGGTGGACAGATACGCAGTATTTT.

This clonotype turned up a few times. The chain's CDR3 is CASSGGRSYTF. Written as DNA, the CDR3 is TGTGCCAGCAGCGGGGGCAGGAGCTACACCTTC. V usage is TRBV5-6 and J usage is TRBJ1-2; the D gene is possibly TRBD1 (6 bases). This CDR3 is 11 amino acids long. V was trimmed by 4 bases and J by 9 bases, leaving 10 bases between them. Per germline, CDR1 SGHDT and CDR2 YYEEEE.

The chain couples TRBV6-1 to TRBJ1-6, with D tentatively TRBD1 (5 bases). Looked up from germline, CDR1 is MNHNS and CDR2 is SASEGT. This CDR3 is built from 13 residues. V lost 5 bases to trimming and J lost 8 bases, with 10 bases between them. The CDR3 sequence is CASSTREYSPLHF. CDR3 coding DNA: TGTGCCAGCAGTACCAGGGAGTATTCACCCCTCCACTTT.

This CDR3 reads CASSHDTGYQETQYF. For the CDR3, the DNA is TGCGCCAGCAGCCACGACACGGGTTACCAAGAGACCCAGTACTTC. The rearrangement links TRBV4-3 to TRBJ2-5, with unresolved D. The V and J ends lost 3 bases and 0 bases respectively, with 11 bases between them. The CDR3 runs 15 residues. Germline CDR1 is LGHNA and CDR2 is YSLEER.

This clonotype showed up many times. In DNA form, the CDR3 reads TGCAGCGTTGTGTGGCCAGATACGCAGTATTTT. Residues: CSVVWPDTQYF. This chain connects TRBV29-1 to TRBJ2-3; D gene unclear. Germline-derived CDR1 and CDR2 are SQVTM and ANQGSEA. V was trimmed by 4 bases and J by 4 bases, leaving 6 bases between them. The CDR3 extends over 11 amino acids.

The chain uses TRBV7-9 and TRBJ2-1; D may be TRBD2 (6 bases). The germline V gene encodes CDR1 SEHNR and CDR2 FQNEAQ (reference sequence). Trimming took off 5 bases at V and 5 bases at J, with 22 bases between the two ends. The CDR3 sequence is 17 residues long. CDR3: CASSPVGGPPRDNEQFF. CDR3 coding DNA: TGTGCCAGCAGCCCTGTGGGAGGACCCCCCCGGGACAATGAGCAGTTCTTC.

The V call is TRBV24-1, the J call TRBJ2-5; D uncertain. Trimming pared 4 bases from V and 4 bases from J, leaving 9 bases between. The length of the CDR3 is 13 residues. CDR1 and CDR2 (germline): KGHDR, SFDVKD. CDR3 nucleotides: TGTGCCACCAGTGAGGGTAGTAGAGAGACCCAGTACTTC. Encoded protein: CATSEGSRETQYF.

The sample holds a few counts of this clonotype. The chain combines TRBV20-1 with TRBJ2-1; D is perhaps TRBD1 or TRBD2 (6 bases each). V gave up 2 bases and J gave up 7 bases, with 15 bases separating them. This CDR3 is 14 amino acids long. Germline V lookup: CDR1 DFQATT, CDR2 SNEGSKA (reference sequence). The CDR3 protein is CSARMWGAGNEQFF. CDR3 sequence (DNA): TGCAGTGCTAGAATGTGGGGGGCCGGTAATGAGCAGTTCTTC.

In this sample, this clonotype turned up a few times. The J gene is TRBJ2-1, the V gene TRBV6-5; 7 bases map to TRBD1. Germline V CDR1 and CDR2: MNHEY, SVGAGI. Trimming took 0 bases from V and 2 from J; bases not matched to a gene: 1. CDR3 length: 15 residues. DNA for the CDR3: TGTGCCAGCAGTTACTCAAGGGGGCCCTACAATGAGCAGTTCTTC. Protein: CASSYSRGPYNEQFF.

This clonotype was observed a few times. The chain uses TRBV27 and TRBJ2-1; 9 bases align to TRBD2. This CDR3 has 21 residues. Trimming cost V 2 bases and J 0 bases; bases outside gene matches: 17. Germline V gives CDR1 MNHEY, CDR2 SMNVEV (reference sequence). The CDR3 DNA sequence: TGTGCCAGCAGTTTAATGGCTCGTGGGCTAGCGGGGTGGGACTCCTACAATGAGCAGTTCTTC. Its protein product is CASSLMARGLAGWDSYNEQFF.

This sequence joins TRBV6-5 and TRBJ2-1; D may be TRBD2 (6 bases). Germline lookup yields CDR1 MNHEY and CDR2 SVGAGI. The CDR3 loop spans 16 amino acids. Trimming removed 0 bases from V and 0 bases from J, with 9 bases in between. For the CDR3, the DNA is TGTGCCAGCAGTTACTCGGGGGGACCCTCCTACAATGAGCAGTTCTTC. Translated: CASSYSGGPSYNEQFF.

This clonotype was detected many times. The chain combines TRBV9 with TRBJ2-3, with D perhaps TRBD1 or TRBD2 (5 bases each). V lost 6 bases and J 2 bases, leaving 16 bases between the germline ends. The V gene's germline CDR1 is SGDLS and CDR2 YYNGEE. The CDR3 is 15 residues long. CDR3 in DNA: TGTGCCAGCACCTTGACTGGGGGAAACACAGATACGCAGTATTTT. Protein: CASTLTGGNTDTQYF.